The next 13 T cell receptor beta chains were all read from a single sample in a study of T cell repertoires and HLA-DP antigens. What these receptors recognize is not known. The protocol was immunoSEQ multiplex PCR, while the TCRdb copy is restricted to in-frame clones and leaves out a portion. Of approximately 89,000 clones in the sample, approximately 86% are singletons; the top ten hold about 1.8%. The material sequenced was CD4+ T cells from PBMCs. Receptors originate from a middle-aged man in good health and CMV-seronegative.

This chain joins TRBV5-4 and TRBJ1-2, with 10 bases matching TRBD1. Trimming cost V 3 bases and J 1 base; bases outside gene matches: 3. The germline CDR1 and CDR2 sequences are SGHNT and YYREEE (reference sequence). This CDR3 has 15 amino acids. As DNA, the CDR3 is TGTGCCAGCAGCTCCCGGGACAGGGGTAACTATGGCTACACCTTC. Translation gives CASSSRDRGNYGYTF.

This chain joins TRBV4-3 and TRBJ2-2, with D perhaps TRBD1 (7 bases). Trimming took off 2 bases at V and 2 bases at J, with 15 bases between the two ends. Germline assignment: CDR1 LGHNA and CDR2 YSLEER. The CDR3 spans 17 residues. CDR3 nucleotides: TGCGCCAGCAGCCAATTCCCAGGGGGAGGAAACACCGGGGAGCTGTTTTTT. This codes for CASSQFPGGGNTGELFF.

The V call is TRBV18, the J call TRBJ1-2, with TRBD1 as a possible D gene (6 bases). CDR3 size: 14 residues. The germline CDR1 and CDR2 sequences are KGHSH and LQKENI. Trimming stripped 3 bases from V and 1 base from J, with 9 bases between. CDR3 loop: CASSPRTDNYGYTF. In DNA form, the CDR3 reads TGTGCCAGCTCACCGAGGACAGATAACTATGGCTACACCTTC.

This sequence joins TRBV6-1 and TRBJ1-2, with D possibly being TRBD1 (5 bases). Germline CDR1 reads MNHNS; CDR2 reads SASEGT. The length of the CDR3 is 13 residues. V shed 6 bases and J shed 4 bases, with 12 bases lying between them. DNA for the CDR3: TGTGCCAGCAGAGCCCAGGGTAGCTATGGCTACACCTTC. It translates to CASRAQGSYGYTF.

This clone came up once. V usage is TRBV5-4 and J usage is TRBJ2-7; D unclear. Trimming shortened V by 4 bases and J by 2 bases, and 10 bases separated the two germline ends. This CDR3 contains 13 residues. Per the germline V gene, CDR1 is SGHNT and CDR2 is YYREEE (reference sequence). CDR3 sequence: CASSTGRAYEQYF. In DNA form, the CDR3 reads TGTGCCAGCAGCACTGGCCGAGCCTACGAGCAGTACTTC.

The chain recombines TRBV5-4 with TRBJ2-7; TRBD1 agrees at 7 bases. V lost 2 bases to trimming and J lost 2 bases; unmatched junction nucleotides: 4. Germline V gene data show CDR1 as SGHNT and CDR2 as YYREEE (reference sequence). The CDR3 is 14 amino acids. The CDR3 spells CASSLQGHTYEQYF. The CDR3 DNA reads TGTGCCAGCAGCTTACAGGGGCACACCTACGAGCAGTACTTC.

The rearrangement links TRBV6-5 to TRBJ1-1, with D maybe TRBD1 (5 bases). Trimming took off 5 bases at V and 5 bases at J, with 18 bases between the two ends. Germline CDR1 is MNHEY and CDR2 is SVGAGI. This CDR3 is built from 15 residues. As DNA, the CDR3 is TGTGCCAGCAGTAGGGGACGAGGGGAGGGGACTGAAGCTTTCTTT. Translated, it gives CASSRGRGEGTEAFF.

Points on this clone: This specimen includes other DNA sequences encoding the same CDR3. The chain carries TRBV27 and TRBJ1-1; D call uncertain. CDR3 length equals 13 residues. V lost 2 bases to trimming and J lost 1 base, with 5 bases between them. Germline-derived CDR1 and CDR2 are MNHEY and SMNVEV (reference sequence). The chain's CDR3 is CASSLRENTEAFF. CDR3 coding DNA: TGTGCCAGCAGTTTAAGGGAGAACACTGAAGCTTTCTTT.

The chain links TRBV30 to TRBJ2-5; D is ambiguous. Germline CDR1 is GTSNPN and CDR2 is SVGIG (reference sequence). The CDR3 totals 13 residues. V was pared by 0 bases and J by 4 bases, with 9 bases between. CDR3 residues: CAWSVQQGETQYF. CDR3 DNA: TGTGCCTGGAGTGTACAACAAGGAGAGACCCAGTACTTC.

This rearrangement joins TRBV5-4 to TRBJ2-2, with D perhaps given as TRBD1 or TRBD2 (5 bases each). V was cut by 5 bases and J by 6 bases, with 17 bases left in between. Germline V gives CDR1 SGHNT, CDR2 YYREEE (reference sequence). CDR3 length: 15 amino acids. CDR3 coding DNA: TGTGCCAGCAGACCCAGGGACGGGATTTCCGGGGAGCTGTTTTTT. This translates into CASRPRDGISGELFF.

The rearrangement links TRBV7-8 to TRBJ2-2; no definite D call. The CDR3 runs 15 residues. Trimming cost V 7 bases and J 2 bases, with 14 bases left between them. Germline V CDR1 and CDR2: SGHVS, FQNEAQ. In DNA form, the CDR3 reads TGTGCCAGCACCAGCAACCGGTTAAACACCGGGGAGCTGTTTTTT. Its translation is CASTSNRLNTGELFF.

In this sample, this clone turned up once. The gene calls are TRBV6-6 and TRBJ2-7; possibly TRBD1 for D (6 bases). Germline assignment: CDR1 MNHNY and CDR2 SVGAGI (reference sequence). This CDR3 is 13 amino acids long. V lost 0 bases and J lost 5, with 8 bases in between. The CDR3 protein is CASSYSQGHEQYF. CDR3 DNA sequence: TGTGCCAGCAGTTACTCGCAGGGGCACGAGCAGTACTTC.

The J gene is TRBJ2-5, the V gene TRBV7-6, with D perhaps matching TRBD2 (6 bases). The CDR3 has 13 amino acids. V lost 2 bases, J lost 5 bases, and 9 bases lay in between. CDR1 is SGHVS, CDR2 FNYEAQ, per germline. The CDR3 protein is CASSLPSGETQYF. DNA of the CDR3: TGTGCCAGCAGCTTACCCAGCGGGGAGACCCAGTACTTC.